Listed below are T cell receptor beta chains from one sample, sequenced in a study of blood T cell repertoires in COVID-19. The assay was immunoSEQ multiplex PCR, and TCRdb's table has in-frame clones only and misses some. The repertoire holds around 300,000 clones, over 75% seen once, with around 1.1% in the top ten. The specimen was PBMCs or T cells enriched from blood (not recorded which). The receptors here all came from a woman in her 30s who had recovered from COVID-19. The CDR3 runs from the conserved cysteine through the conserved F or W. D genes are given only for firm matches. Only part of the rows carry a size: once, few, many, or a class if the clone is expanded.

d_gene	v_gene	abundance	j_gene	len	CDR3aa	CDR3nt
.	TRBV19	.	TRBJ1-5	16	CASSNYQGYSNQPQHF	TGTGCCAGTAGTAATTATCAGGGTTATAGCAATCAGCCCCAGCATTTT
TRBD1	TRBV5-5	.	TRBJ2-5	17	CASSPQRPDRDQETQYF	TGTGCCAGCAGCCCCCAAAGGCCCGACAGGGACCAAGAGACCCAGTACTTC
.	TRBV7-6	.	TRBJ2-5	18	CASSLQLPAGTYQETQYF	TGTGCCAGCAGCCTCCAGCTCCCCGCGGGGACGTACCAAGAGACCCAGTACTTC
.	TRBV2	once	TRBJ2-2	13	CASSRENTGELFF	TGTGCCAGCTCCCGGGAGAACACCGGGGAGCTGTTTTTT
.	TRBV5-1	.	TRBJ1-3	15	CASSLEDSSGNTIYF	TGCGCCAGCAGCTTGGAGGACAGCTCTGGAAACACCATATATTTT
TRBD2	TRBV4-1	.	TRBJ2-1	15	CASTLLAGVYNEQFF	TGCGCCAGCACCCTACTAGCGGGAGTCTACAATGAGCAGTTCTTC
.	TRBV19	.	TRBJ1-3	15	CASRSGDSSGNTIYF	TGTGCCAGCAGGAGCGGGGATTCCTCTGGAAACACCATATATTTT
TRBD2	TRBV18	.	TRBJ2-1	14	CASSRGGDYNEQFF	TGTGCCAGCTCACGGGGGGGAGACTACAATGAGCAGTTCTTC
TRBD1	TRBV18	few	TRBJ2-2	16	CASSSTGATNTGELFF	TGTGCCAGCTCATCGACAGGGGCCACGAACACCGGGGAGCTGTTTTTT
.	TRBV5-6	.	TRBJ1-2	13	CASSLGLDYGYTF	TGTGCCAGCAGCCTAGGACTGGACTATGGCTACACCTTC
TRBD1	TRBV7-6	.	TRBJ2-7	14	CASSLTGEEHEQYF	TGTGCCAGCAGCTTGACAGGGGAAGAGCACGAGCAGTACTTC
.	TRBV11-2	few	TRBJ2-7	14	CASSLEVQGYEQYF	TGTGCCAGCAGCTTAGAAGTCCAGGGCTACGAGCAGTACTTC
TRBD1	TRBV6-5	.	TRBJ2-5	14	CASTWTGGEETQYF	TGTGCCAGCACCTGGACAGGGGGGGAAGAGACCCAGTACTTC
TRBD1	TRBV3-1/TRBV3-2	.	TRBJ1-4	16	CASHGTGGLFNEKLFF	TGTGCCAGCCACGGGACAGGGGGTCTTTTTAATGAAAAACTGTTTTTT
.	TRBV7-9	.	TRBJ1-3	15	CASSFQRGTGNTIYF	TGTGCCAGCAGTTTTCAACGGGGGACTGGAAACACCATATATTTT
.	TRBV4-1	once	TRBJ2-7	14	CASSHADSSYEQYF	TGCGCCAGCAGCCATGCTGACAGCTCCTACGAGCAGTACTTC
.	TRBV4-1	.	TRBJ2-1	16	CASSQEFWSLGNEQFF	TGCGCCAGCAGCCAAGAGTTCTGGAGCTTGGGTAATGAGCAGTTCTTC
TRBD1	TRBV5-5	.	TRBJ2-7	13	CASSSTGGYEQYF	TGTGCCAGCAGCTCTACAGGGGGATACGAGCAGTACTTC
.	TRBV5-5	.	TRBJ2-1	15	CASSWSSYSYNEQFF	TGTGCCAGCAGCTGGAGTTCTTATTCGTACAATGAGCAGTTCTTC
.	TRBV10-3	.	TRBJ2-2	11	CAIRGARELFF	TGTGCCATCAGGGGGGCCCGGGAGCTGTTTTTT
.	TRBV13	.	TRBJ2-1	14	CASSFLTGYNEQFF	TGTGCCAGCAGCTTCTTGACTGGGTACAATGAGCAGTTCTTC
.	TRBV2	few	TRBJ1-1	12	CASIQDSQTAFF	TGTGCCAGCATCCAGGACAGCCAGACAGCGTTCTTT
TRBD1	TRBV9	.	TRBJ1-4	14	CASSRTGGSEKLFF	TGTGCCAGCAGTCGTACAGGGGGTAGTGAAAAACTGTTTTTT
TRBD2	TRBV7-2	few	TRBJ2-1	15	CASSPGLAGGGEQFF	TGTGCCAGCAGCCCAGGACTAGCGGGAGGAGGTGAGCAGTTCTTC
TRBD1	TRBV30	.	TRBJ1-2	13	CAWSVTGAYGYTF	TGTGCCTGGAGTGTGACAGGGGCCTATGGCTACACCTTC
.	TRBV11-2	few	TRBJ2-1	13	CASSLEIVGEQFF	TGTGCCAGCAGCTTAGAAATAGTCGGTGAGCAGTTCTTC
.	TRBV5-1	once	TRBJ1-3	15	CASSPAGGSGNTIYF	TGCGCCAGCTCCCCTGCGGGGGGCTCTGGAAACACCATATATTTT
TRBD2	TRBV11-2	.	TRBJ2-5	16	CASSLKLAGGKVTQYF	TGTGCCAGCAGCTTAAAACTAGCGGGAGGAAAAGTGACCCAGTACTTC
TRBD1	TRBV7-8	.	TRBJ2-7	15	CASSLTGQGFYEQYF	TGTGCCAGCAGCCTAACGGGACAGGGGTTTTACGAGCAGTACTTC
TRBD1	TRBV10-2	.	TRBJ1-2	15	CASSDPGDRGSGYTF	TGCGCCAGCAGTGACCCAGGGGACAGAGGATCTGGCTACACCTTC
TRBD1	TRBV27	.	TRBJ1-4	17	CASGGTDLPTTNEKLFF	TGTGCCAGCGGCGGGACAGATCTTCCTACAACTAATGAAAAACTGTTTTTT
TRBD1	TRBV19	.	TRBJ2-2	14	CASSPTGVAGELFF	TGTGCCAGTAGTCCGACAGGGGTGGCCGGGGAGCTGTTTTTT
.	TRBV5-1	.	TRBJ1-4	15	CASSIETTGREKLFF	TGCGCCAGCAGCATAGAAACTACCGGGAGAGAAAAACTGTTTTTT
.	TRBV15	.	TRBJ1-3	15	CATSRDIAGLNTIYF	TGTGCCACCAGCAGAGACATTGCGGGCTTAAACACCATATATTTT
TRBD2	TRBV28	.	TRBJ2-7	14	CATGLAGGSYEQYF	TGTGCCACCGGACTAGCGGGAGGGTCCTACGAGCAGTACTTC
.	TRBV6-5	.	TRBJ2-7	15	CASSTGTLSSYEQYF	TGTGCCAGCAGCACCGGGACTCTCAGCTCCTACGAGCAGTACTTC
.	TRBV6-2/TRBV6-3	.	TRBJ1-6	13	CASSGDRNSPLHF	TGTGCCAGCAGCGGCGACAGAAATTCACCCCTCCACTTT
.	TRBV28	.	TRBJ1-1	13	CASSFRVNTEAFF	TGTGCCAGCAGTTTTAGAGTGAACACTGAAGCTTTCTTT
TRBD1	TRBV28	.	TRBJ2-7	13	CASRSRTGSEQYF	TGTGCCAGCAGATCGAGGACAGGGTCCGAGCAGTACTTC
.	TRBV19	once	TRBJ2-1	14	CASRSDSRYNEQFF	TGTGCCAGTAGGTCGGACAGCCGGTACAATGAGCAGTTCTTC
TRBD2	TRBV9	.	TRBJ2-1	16	CASSVGLAGVGNEQFF	TGTGCCAGCAGCGTAGGACTAGCGGGAGTTGGTAATGAGCAGTTCTTC
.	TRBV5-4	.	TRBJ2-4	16	CASSGGPSASKNIQYF	TGTGCCAGCAGCGGTGGTCCTAGCGCTAGCAAAAACATTCAGTACTTC
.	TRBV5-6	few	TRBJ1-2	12	CASSLEGFGILF	TGTGCCAGCAGCTTAGAAGGTTTCGGGATCCTCTTC
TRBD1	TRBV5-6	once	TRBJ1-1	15	CASSLPGTANTEAFF	TGTGCCAGCAGCCTCCCGGGGACAGCGAACACTGAAGCTTTCTTT
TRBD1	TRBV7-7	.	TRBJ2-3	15	CASSLAGTATDTQYF	TGTGCTAGCAGCTTAGCAGGGACAGCCACAGATACGCAGTATTTT